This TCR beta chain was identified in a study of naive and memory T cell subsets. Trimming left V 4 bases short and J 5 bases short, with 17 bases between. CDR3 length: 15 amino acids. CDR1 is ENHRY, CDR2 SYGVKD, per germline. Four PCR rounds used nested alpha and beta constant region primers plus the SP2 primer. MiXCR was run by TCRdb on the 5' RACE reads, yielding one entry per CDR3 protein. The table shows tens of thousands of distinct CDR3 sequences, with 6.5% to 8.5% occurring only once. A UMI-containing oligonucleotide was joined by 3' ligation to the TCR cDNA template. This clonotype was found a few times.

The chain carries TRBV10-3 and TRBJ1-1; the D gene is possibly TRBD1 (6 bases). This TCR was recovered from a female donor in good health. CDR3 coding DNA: TGTGCCATCAGTGCTCTACACAGGGCTTCTACTGAAGCTTTCTTT. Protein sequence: CAISALHRASTEAFF.